Sequencing of this TCR beta chain was carried out in a study of shared clonotypes between healthy human individuals. Study as a whole: CD8 memory received one plate per donor, CD8 naive two, CD4 memory three and CD4 naive three.

The CDR3 totals 15 residues. Germline CDR1 GTSNPN, CDR2 SVGIG (reference sequence). Germline trimming cut 2 bases from V and 0 bases from J; bases unmatched to any gene: 4. The protocol was immunoSEQ multiplex PCR, while the TCRdb copy is restricted to in-frame clones and leaves out a portion. The sample yields millions of clones, 93% seen once. This clone was found a few times. Sequencing was carried out using naive CD4+ T cells from PBMCs. As to subset: CD45RA+ positively selected. The source is a man between 18 and 29 years old in good health. Some clones in this sample may be carry-over from other donors' samples. The chain couples TRBV30 to TRBJ1-5; 7 bases match TRBD1. DNA for the CDR3: TGTGCCTGGAGTATACAGGGGTATAGCAATCAGCCCCAGCATTTT. Translating gives CAWSIQGYSNQPQHF.